One and the same sample provided the 2 T cell receptor beta chains below, sequenced in a study of blood T cell repertoires in COVID-19. Assay: immunoSEQ multiplex PCR; the TCRdb copy retains only in-frame clones and omits some. The repertoire consists of some 150,000 clones, with roughly 84% occurring once and the leading ten covering approximately 9.4%. The sample consisted of peripheral blood. The receptor set was obtained from a woman in her 50s with acute or convalescent COVID-19.

V gene TRBV19 combines with J gene TRBJ2-7; the match to TRBD2 covers 11 bases. V gave up 5 bases and J gave up 7 bases; unmatched junction bases: 7. CDR1 LNHDA and CDR2 SQIVND come from the germline V gene (reference sequence). This CDR3 contains 14 residues. The DNA of the CDR3 is TGTGCCAGTAGTGGACTAGCGGGTGTAGGGGAGCAGTACTTC. Translation: CASSGLAGVGEQYF.

The genes are TRBV28 and TRBJ1-2, with D perhaps matching TRBD1 (6 bases). The CDR3 runs 16 residues. V dropped 3 bases and J dropped 4 bases, with 18 bases sitting between them. The germline gives CDR1 MDHEN, CDR2 SYDVKM. CDR3 DNA: TGTGCCAGCAGTTTGATAACAGGGAGTCAAAGCTATGGCTACACCTTC. Translating gives CASSLITGSQSYGYTF.